This entry describes one T cell receptor (beta chain). Its cognate antigen is unknown. A much larger clone lies a single base off, so this may be a read error. This sample stems from a study of tumor-infiltrating lymphocytes in primary liver carcinoma. Study observations and caveats: Relative to tumor region pairs, the tumor-adjacent and tumor-blood pairs showed overlap that was lower.

cDNA specific to TCR beta was made from 500 ng of total RNA, with a constant-region primer employed for priming. It was through three nested multiplex PCR rounds of slightly modified ARM-PCR that TCR beta libraries arose. Two initial PCR rounds of roughly 10 cycles each paired TRBV1-TRBV30 forward primers with a C-beta reverse primer. TCRdb re-derived calls from the multiplex PCR reads in MiXCR, one entry per CDR3 protein. The repertoire has 65,000 to 90,000 distinct CDR3 sequences, approximately 70% of them found once; the top ten carry roughly a fifth. For each extraction, RNA and DNA were obtained together from approximately 20-30 mg of unsorted bulk tissue. Per tumor, sampling covered five separate regions. The length of the CDR3 is 13 residues. Looked up from germline, CDR1 is SGHAT and CDR2 is FQNNGV.

Sequencing was carried out using liver tumor tissue from sampling region 1. Subset meaning: tumor region T1, superior pole. The rearrangement uses TRBV11-2 and TRBJ2-7; D ambiguous. The receptor comes from a man in his forties or fifties with primary liver carcinoma and hepatitis B virus infection. The CDR3 loop is CASSLDESHEQCF. The CDR3 DNA is TGTGCCAGCAGCTTAGATGAGTCCCACGAGCAGTGCTTC. Full variable domain (missing parts from reference TRBV11-2 and TRBJ2-7): EAGVAQSPRYKIIEKRQSVAFWCNPISGHATLYWYQQILGQGPKLLIQFQNNGVVDDSQLPKDRFSAERLKGVDSTLKIQPAKLEDSAVYLCASSLDESHEQCFGPGTRLTVT.